Given below is one T cell receptor beta chain in context. Its antigen is unknown. Within the sample, other DNA sequences also encode this same CDR3. Sequencing used immunoSEQ multiplex PCR; TCRdb keeps in-frame clones, though not all of them. The sample records hundreds of thousands of clones, approximately 86% being singletons. Germline V gene sequence: CDR1 SGHNT, CDR2 YYREEE (reference sequence). The CDR3 sequence is 14 residues long. Trimming left V 0 bases short and J 5 bases short, with 11 bases between. As for treatment: some 20 received Ad26.COV2.S at low or high dose, single or two shots; roughly 5 received placebo; per-sample allocation not given. Samples came from day 63 after the first vaccine or placebo injection. The sample came from a Boston adult aged 18-55 years. Expression of Wuhan-strain SARS-CoV-2 spike came from the Ad26 vector that formed the vaccine. The data originate from a study of Ad26.COV2.S vaccination and SARS-CoV-2 variants.

Findings and caveats of the study: Vaccinated individuals (as opposed to placebo recipients) had higher spike-specific TCR breadth. Analytic work on TCR breadth and depth might have understated the full extent of total T cell responses.

The receptor's source is a person aged 18-60 years who received the Ad26.COV2.S COVID-19 vaccine or a placebo. The J gene is TRBJ2-5, the V gene TRBV5-4; D tentatively reads TRBD1 or TRBD2 (5 bases each). The input for sequencing was peripheral blood, taken in a trial of Ad26.COV2.S vaccine versus placebo. This chain's CDR3 is CASSLGQGGETQYF. In nucleotides, the CDR3 is TGTGCCAGCAGCTTGGGTCAGGGCGGGGAGACCCAGTACTTC.